This TCR beta chain emerged from a study of neurological immune-mediated disorders. Study-wide results and limits: CDR3 amino acid sequences of expanded clones were not shared across subjects, a result suggesting private repertoires in all groups. The greatest degree of TCR clonal expansion was observed in HTLV-1-associated myelopathy, with the lowest in multiple sclerosis, below that of healthy controls.

Over 170 million TCR-beta sequences from 15-18 subjects came out of each sequencing run. TCRdb processed the 5' RACE reads anew with MiXCR; each CDR3 protein has one entry. The table has 15,000 to 20,000 distinct CDR3 sequences, 6% to 8.5% seen once. CD4+ or CD8+ T cells at a count of 950,000 to 1,000,000 served as input for the sorted libraries. Trimming took off 5 bases at V and 6 bases at J, with 24 bases between the two ends. This CDR3 is built from 17 residues. Germline values: CDR1 SGHAT, CDR2 FQNNGV. This clonotype was recorded many times. Its antigen is currently unknown. The clonotype comes from a woman in her 30s with HTLV-1-associated myelopathy (HAM/TSP). V gene TRBV11-2 combines with J gene TRBJ2-3, with TRBD2 as a possible D gene (6 bases). Sequences were obtained from CD8+ T cells from blood. CDR3: CASSVQGLSYSADTQYF. The DNA for the CDR3 is TGTGCCAGCAGCGTTCAGGGACTCTCCTATTCCGCCGATACGCAGTATTTT.